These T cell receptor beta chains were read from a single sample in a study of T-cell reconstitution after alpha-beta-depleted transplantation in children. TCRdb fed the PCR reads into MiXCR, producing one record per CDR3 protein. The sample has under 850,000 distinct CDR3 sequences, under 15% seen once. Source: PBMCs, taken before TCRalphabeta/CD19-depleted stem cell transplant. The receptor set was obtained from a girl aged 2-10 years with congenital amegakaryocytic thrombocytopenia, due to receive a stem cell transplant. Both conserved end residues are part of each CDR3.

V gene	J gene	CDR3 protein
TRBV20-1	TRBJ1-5	CSARDPDREGVNQPQHF
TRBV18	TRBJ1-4	CASSPRGRTNEKLFF
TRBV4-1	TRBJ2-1	CASNPSALAHPNEQFF
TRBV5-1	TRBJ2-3	CASSLTSLRTDTQYF
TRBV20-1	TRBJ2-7	CCARDRHRTSGSFYEQYF
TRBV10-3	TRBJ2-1	CAIRRFSGIGYNEQFF
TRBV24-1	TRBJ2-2	CATSGAEGAYTGELFF
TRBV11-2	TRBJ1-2	CASSRPVRSGGDTF
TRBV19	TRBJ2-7	CASSPWEVVNEQYF
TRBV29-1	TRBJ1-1	CSGPGQTNTEAFF
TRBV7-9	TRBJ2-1	CASSLELGQPNEQFF
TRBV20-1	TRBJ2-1	CSASNPSGIYNEQFF
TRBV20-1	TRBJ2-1	CSKSSPVSSYNEQFF
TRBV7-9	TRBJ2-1	CASSPRLVGSYNEQFF
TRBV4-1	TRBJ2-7	CASSLQSDQGYEQYF
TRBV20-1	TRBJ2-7	CSARSEWGSYEQYF
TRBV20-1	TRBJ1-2	CSARVLDSQSSF
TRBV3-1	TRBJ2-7	CASSQDLANEQYF
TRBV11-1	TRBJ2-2	CASSSPGTGEIGPGELFF
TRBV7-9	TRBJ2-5	CASSRISTSAYQETQYF
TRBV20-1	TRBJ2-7	CSATDRVTYEQYF
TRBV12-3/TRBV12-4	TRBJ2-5	CASSASGDGTQYF
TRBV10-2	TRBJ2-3	CASIHNRQVEDVSDTQYF
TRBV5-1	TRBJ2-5	CASSLGAGAIQETQYF
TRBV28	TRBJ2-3	CASSYGTGGPTDTQYF
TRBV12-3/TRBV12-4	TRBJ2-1	CASSPLPTAYNEQFF
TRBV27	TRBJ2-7	CASSSTSSPSSYEQYF
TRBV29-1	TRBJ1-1	CSVEDLYNTEAFF
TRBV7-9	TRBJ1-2	CASSFTLTGDGYTF